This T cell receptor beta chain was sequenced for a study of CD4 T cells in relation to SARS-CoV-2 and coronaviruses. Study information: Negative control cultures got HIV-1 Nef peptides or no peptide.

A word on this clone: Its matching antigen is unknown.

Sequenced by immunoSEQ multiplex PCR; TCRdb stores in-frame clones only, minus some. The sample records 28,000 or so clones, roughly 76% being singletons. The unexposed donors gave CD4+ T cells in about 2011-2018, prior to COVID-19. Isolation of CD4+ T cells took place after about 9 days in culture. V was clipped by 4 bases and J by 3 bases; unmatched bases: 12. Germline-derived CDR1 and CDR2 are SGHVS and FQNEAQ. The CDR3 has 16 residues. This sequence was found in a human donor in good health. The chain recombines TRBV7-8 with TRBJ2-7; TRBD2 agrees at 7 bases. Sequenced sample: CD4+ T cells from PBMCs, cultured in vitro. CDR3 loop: CASSSTGLRGFYEQYF. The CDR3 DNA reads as TGTGCCAGCAGCTCAACGGGACTACGGGGTTTCTACGAGCAGTACTTC.